This TCR beta chain was recovered during a study of early T cells in non-severe SARS-CoV-2 infection. The overall study: Chains from this unsorted whole-blood bulk RNA could not be paired.

Unique molecular identifiers were attached to individual cDNA molecules. TCRdb ran MiXCR on the 5' RACE reads and lists one entry per CDR3 protein. This sample carries 50,000 or so distinct CDR3 sequences, about 15% of them seen once, and the ten largest clones take roughly 10%. V lost 11 bases to trimming and J lost 0 bases; unmatched junction nucleotides: 6. CDR3 length: 14 amino acids. Germline CDR1 MNHEY, CDR2 SMNVEV (reference sequence). This clonotype was seen ten or more times. The sequencing used whole blood, collected at baseline. This sequence was found in an adult who was a healthcare worker with PCR-confirmed SARS-CoV-2 infection or an uninfected control (not recorded which). The J gene is TRBJ1-2, the V gene TRBV27, with 10 bases lining up with TRBD1. The CDR3 sequence: CASRTGGSNYGYTF. Here the CDR3 DNA reads TGTGCCTCTAGGACAGGGGGTTCTAACTATGGCTACACCTTC.